This T cell receptor (beta chain) emerged from a study of OX40 agonist ivuxolimab in advanced cancers. For the study at large: Three patients, one with hepatocellular carcinoma and two with cutaneous melanoma, achieved partial responses.

The CDR3 runs to 14 residues. V was shortened by 7 bases and J by 0 bases, with 9 bases between the two germline ends. CDR1 LNHDA and CDR2 SQIVND come from the germline V gene (reference sequence). Sequencing was performed with immunoSEQ multiplex PCR; in TCRdb, only in-frame clones are kept and a portion is missing. Among over 50,000 clones listed, around nine tenths were seen once. The receptor was derived from an adult with an advanced solid tumor such as melanoma, head and neck, liver or kidney cancer. V usage is TRBV19 and J usage is TRBJ2-2; the D gene is possibly TRBD1 (6 bases). This material consisted of CD4+ or CD8+ T cells sorted from blood, taken in a trial of the OX40 agonist ivuxolimab. As DNA, the CDR3 is TGTGCCAGTAAAGGACAGTCGAACACCGGGGAGCTGTTTTTT. Its translation: CASKGQSNTGELFF. The complete variable domain, with remaining parts taken from reference TRBV19 and TRBJ2-2, reads DGGITQSPKYLFRKEGQNVTLSCEQNLNHDAMYWYRQDPGQGLRLIYYSQIVNDFQKGDIAEGYSVSREKKESFPLTVTSAQKNPTAFYLCASKGQSNTGELFFGEGSRLTVL.